Presented here are 21 T cell receptor beta chains from one specimen sequenced in a study of shared clonotypes between healthy human individuals. Only in-frame clones appear in the TCRdb table, and some are missing; sequencing was by immunoSEQ multiplex PCR. Of about 520,000 clones in the sample, around 95% were seen once. The sample comprised naive CD4+ T cells sorted from blood. Subset of the sample: CD45RA+ positively selected. All receptors derive from a woman aged 25 to 45 in good health.

V and J are TRBV4-2 and TRBJ2-7, with D possibly TRBD2 on 5 matching bases. Germline loops: CDR1 LGHNA, CDR2 YNFKEQ. The V end was cut by 1 base, the J end by 1 base, with 8 bases between. The CDR3 contains 14 residues. In nucleotides, the CDR3 is TGTGCCAGCAGCCAAGGAGCGGAGTCCTACGAGCAGTACTTC. This gives the protein CASSQGAESYEQYF.

V is TRBV30 and J is TRBJ1-1; D possibly corresponds to TRBD1 (5 bases). Trimming removed 6 bases at V and 1 base at J, with 18 bases between. The CDR3 runs to 15 residues. Germline lookup yields CDR1 GTSNPN and CDR2 SVGIG (reference sequence). For the CDR3, the DNA is TGTGCCTGCCTTATTTGGGGACTTTCGAACACTGAAGCTTTCTTT. It yields the protein CACLIWGLSNTEAFF.

The rearrangement links TRBV5-6 to TRBJ2-6; TRBD1 might be the D (6 bases). In germline, CDR1 is SGHDT, CDR2 YYEEEE. Trimming took 3 bases from V and 1 from J, leaving 11 bases between them. The CDR3 consists of 16 residues. The CDR3 DNA sequence: TGTGCCAGCAGCTCACAGGGTAGGTCTGGGGCCAACGTCCTGACTTTC. It is translated as CASSSQGRSGANVLTF. The variable domain in full, completed from reference TRBV5-6 and TRBJ2-6, reads DAGVTQSPTHLIKTRGQQVTLRCSPKSGHDTVSWYQQALGQGPQFIFQYYEEEERQRGNFPDRFSGHQFPNYSSELNVNALLLGDSALYLCASSSQGRSGANVLTFGAGSRLTVL.

The V call is TRBV5-1, the J call TRBJ2-3; no reliable D call. CDR3 length: 15 residues. V was pared by 1 base and J by 2 bases, with 11 bases between. The germline CDR1 and CDR2 sequences are SGHRS and YFSETQ. In DNA, the CDR3 is TGCGCCAGCAGCTTGCGGTTTAGGGACACAGATACGCAGTATTTT. Residues: CASSLRFRDTDTQYF.

The chain employs TRBV29-1 and TRBJ2-3; D is unclear. Germline V gives CDR1 SQVTM, CDR2 ANQGSEA. The CDR3 sequence is 13 residues long. V lost 4 bases to trimming and J lost 0 bases, with 8 bases between them. CDR3 in amino acids: CSVATVSTDTQYF. The CDR3 DNA follows: TGCAGCGTTGCGACGGTGAGCACAGATACGCAGTATTTT.

V usage is TRBV7-9 and J usage is TRBJ2-6; D perhaps matches TRBD1 (6 bases). This CDR3 region has 15 residues. Trimming stripped 8 bases from V and 1 base from J, with 12 bases between. The germline V gene encodes CDR1 SEHNR and CDR2 FQNEAQ (reference sequence). The CDR3 nucleotides read TGTGCCAGCGTCGGTCAGGGGTCTGGGGCCAACGTCCTGACTTTC. It codes for CASVGQGSGANVLTF.

The chain couples TRBV11-1 to TRBJ2-5; the D gene is possibly TRBD2 (6 bases). The tail of the sequence fits TRBJ2-7 better, so the J call may be wrong. The CDR3 length is 16 residues. Germline V gene sequence: CDR1 SGHAT, CDR2 FQDESV (reference sequence). The CDR3 region has the DNA TGTGCCAGCAGCTTAGTGGGGGGACTCGCATCCTACGAGCAGTACTTC. Its protein product is CASSLVGGLASYEQYF.

The rearrangement links TRBV9 to TRBJ2-3; D might be TRBD1 (6 bases). Germline CDR1 SGDLS, CDR2 YYNGEE. This CDR3 is 15 amino acids long. The V and J ends lost 2 bases and 1 base respectively, with 11 bases between them. This CDR3 reads CASSVRGRGTDTQYF. Written as DNA, the CDR3 is TGTGCCAGCAGCGTGAGGGGGAGAGGCACAGATACGCAGTATTTT.

This rearrangement joins TRBV29-1 to TRBJ2-2, with a weak D call TRBD1 (5 bases). Germline CDR1 is SQVTM and CDR2 is ANQGSEA. The CDR3 is 12 residues long. V lost 4 bases and J lost 4, with 7 bases in between. The CDR3 nucleotides are TGCAGCGTTGGGGGCCCCACCGGGGAGCTGTTTTTT. It translates to CSVGGPTGELFF.

In this sample, this clone turned up once. The rearrangement links TRBV18 to TRBJ2-6, with D possibly matching TRBD1 (5 bases). CDR3 length: 17 residues. V was shortened by 4 bases and J by 0 bases, with 13 bases between the two germline ends. CDR1 is KGHSH, CDR2 LQKENI, per germline. CDR3 nucleotide sequence: TGTGCCAGCTCACTGCCTAGACAGCTCTCTGGGGCCAACGTCCTGACTTTC. It specifies CASSLPRQLSGANVLTF. Full variable domain (rest looked up from reference TRBV18 and TRBJ2-6): NAGVMQNPRHLVRRRGQEARLRCSPMKGHSHVYWYRQLPEEGLKFMVYLQKENIIDESGMPKERFSAEFPKEGPSILRIQQVVRGDSAAYFCASSLPRQLSGANVLTFGAGSRLTVL.

This clone was seen only once. The J gene is TRBJ2-7, the V gene TRBV28; 8 positions agree with TRBD2. The junction had 8 bases not matched to a gene; V was cut back by 4 bases and J by 6 bases. CDR1 is MDHEN, CDR2 SYDVKM, per germline. The CDR3 runs 14 residues. CDR3 nucleotides: TGTGCCAGCAGTTCCCGGGGGGGGCTAGTCGAGCAGTACTTC. Amino acids: CASSSRGGLVEQYF.

This sequence joins TRBV5-4 and TRBJ2-7, with D perhaps TRBD1 or TRBD2 (7 bases each). This CDR3 region has 15 residues. The V and J ends lost 4 bases and 0 bases respectively, with 14 bases between them. Germline loops: CDR1 SGHNT, CDR2 YYREEE (reference sequence). The CDR3 DNA is TGTGCCAGCAGCCTCCAGGGGGGGGACTCCTACGAGCAGTACTTC. Protein: CASSLQGGDSYEQYF. The full variable domain, in which reference TRBV5-4 and TRBJ2-7 provide the parts outside the CDR3, is ETGVTQSPTHLIKTRGQQVTLRCSSQSGHNTVSWYQQALGQGPQFIFQYYREEENGRGNFPPRFSGLQFPNYSSELNVNALELDDSALYLCASSLQGGDSYEQYFGPGTRLTVT.

The chain carries TRBV6-5 and TRBJ2-2; TRBD2 aligns across 7 bases. Per germline, CDR1 MNHEY and CDR2 SVGAGI. The CDR3 has 15 amino acids. The V gene end was trimmed by 6 bases and the J gene end by 0 bases; junction bases not matched to a gene: 4. Here the CDR3 DNA reads TGTGCCAGCAGGAGACTAGCCACGAACACCGGGGAGCTGTTTTTT. Protein product: CASRRLATNTGELFF.

The chain combines TRBV5-1 with TRBJ1-3, with D maybe TRBD1 (5 bases). This CDR3 has 15 amino acids. The ends were cut back, 4 bases at V and 0 bases at J, with 11 bases in the middle. The germline CDR1 and CDR2 sequences are SGHRS and YFSETQ. In nucleotides, the CDR3 is TGCGCCAGCAGCCGAGGGGCCCTCTCTGGAAACACCATATATTTT. It yields the protein CASSRGALSGNTIYF.

The table lists this clone with a count of one. This chain links TRBV6-5 with TRBJ2-7; 10 positions match TRBD1. CDR1 MNHEY and CDR2 SVGAGI come from the germline V gene. J gave up 3 bases and V 11 bases, and 10 bases lay outside the gene matches. This CDR3 has 14 residues. For the CDR3, the DNA is TGTGCCTCCCAGCCGGGACAGGGGAACTACGAGCAGTACTTC. Translating gives CASQPGQGNYEQYF.

This chain uses TRBV21-1 with TRBJ1-2; TRBD1 is the table's D call, not checked against the DNA. TRBV21-1 is designated a pseudogene. The CDR3 spans 16 residues. The DNA for the CDR3 is TGTGCCAGCAGCAATCCCGGGACAGGAGCTAACTATGGCTACACCTTC. Protein sequence: CASSNPGTGANYGYTF.

This clone appeared once. Other DNA sequences of this sample code for an identical CDR3. V gene TRBV5-1 combines with J gene TRBJ1-1; D not certain. The V end lost 0 bases, the J end lost 1 base, and 7 bases lay between the germline ends. This CDR3 contains 14 residues. CDR1 and CDR2 (germline): SGHRS, YFSETQ. The CDR3 DNA follows: TGCGCCAGCAGCTTGGGGGGAGGGAACACTGAAGCTTTCTTT. It encodes CASSLGGGNTEAFF.

The chain has TRBV18 and TRBJ2-7; 8 nucleotides line up with TRBD2. CDR1 is KGHSH and CDR2 is LQKENI in the germline V gene. This CDR3 contains 16 residues. The V and J ends lost 3 bases and 1 base, in that order; junction bases with no gene match: 8. Written as DNA, the CDR3 is TGTGCCAGCTCACCGGGGGGAGCTAGCGGGTCCTACGAGCAGTACTTC. Its translation: CASSPGGASGSYEQYF.

The chain couples TRBV14 to TRBJ1-2; no clear D. The CDR3 is made up of 12 amino acids. V lost 1 base to trimming and J lost 6 bases, with 6 bases between them. Per germline, CDR1 SGHDN and CDR2 FVKESK. The CDR3 bases are TGTGCCAGCAGCCAAGGAAGAGATGGCTACACCTTC. It translates to CASSQGRDGYTF.

With respect to this clone: Other nucleotide sequences from this sample produce the same CDR3. CDR3 coding DNA: TGTGCCAGCAGTTCAGGGGTTGGTGGGAATCAGCCCCAGCATTTT. Translating it yields CASSSGVGGNQPQHF. The gene calls are TRBV27 and TRBJ1-5; perhaps TRBD1 as D (6 bases). Germline V gene data show CDR1 as MNHEY and CDR2 as SMNVEV (reference sequence). V was cut by 4 bases and J by 4 bases, with 14 bases left in between. The CDR3 has 15 amino acids.

The chain recombines TRBV10-3 with TRBJ2-3, with 8 bases fitting TRBD1. Germline CDR1 reads ENHRY; CDR2 reads SYGVKD. The CDR3 runs 14 residues. The junction had 4 bases not matched to a gene; V was cut back by 4 bases and J by 4 bases. In DNA form, the CDR3 reads TGTGCCATCAGTGGGCAGGGGGCCTCAGATACGCAGTATTTT. Translation: CAISGQGASDTQYF.